This TCR beta chain is drawn from a study of shared clonotypes between healthy human individuals. The study, taken as a whole, reports: Approximately 5% of naive CD4 clonotypes were shared across several donors. The study's rarefaction showed incomplete sorted-subset sequencing despite large depth.

V was pared by 4 bases and J by 0 bases, with 7 bases between. From germline, CDR1 is PRHDT and CDR2 FYEKMQ (reference sequence). The CDR3 runs 13 residues. Naive CD8 isolation took CD45RO-negative cells positively selected for CCR7 and excluded terminally differentiated effector memory CD45RA+ cells. In the original processing: ImmunoSEQ sequences covered only the junction and lacked quality scores; filtering therefore differed. The method was immunoSEQ multiplex PCR; TCRdb's version includes in-frame clones alone and lacks a portion of them. The V and J calls and clone size were taken over from that table, and D and trimming were inferred from the DNA. The sample includes some 2 million clones, about 95% of them seen just once. With regard to this clone: Its antigen is unidentified. Other DNA sequences from this sample encode an identical CDR3 as well.

This receptor was obtained from a man in his late teens or twenties in good health. Material: naive CD8+ T cells sorted from blood. The V call is TRBV13, the J call TRBJ2-7; D is uncertain. In nucleotides, the CDR3 is TGTGCCAGCAGCTCGCGCGACTCCTACGAGCAGTACTTC. Amino acid sequence: CASSSRDSYEQYF.